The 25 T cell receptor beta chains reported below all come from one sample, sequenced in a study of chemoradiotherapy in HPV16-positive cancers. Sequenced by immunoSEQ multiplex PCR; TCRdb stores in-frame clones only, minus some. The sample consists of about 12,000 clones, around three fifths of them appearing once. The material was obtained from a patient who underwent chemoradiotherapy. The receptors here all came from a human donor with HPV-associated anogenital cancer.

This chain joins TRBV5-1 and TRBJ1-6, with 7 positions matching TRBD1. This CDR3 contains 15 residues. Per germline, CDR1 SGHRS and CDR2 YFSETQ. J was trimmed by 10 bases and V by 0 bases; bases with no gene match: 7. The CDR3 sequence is CASSLETGSWSPLHF. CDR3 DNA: TGCGCCAGCAGCTTGGAGACAGGGAGTTGGTCACCCCTCCACTTT.

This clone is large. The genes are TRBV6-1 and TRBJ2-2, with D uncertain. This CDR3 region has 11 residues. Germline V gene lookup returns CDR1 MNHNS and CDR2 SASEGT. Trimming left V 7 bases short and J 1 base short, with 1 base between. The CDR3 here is CASKNTGELFF. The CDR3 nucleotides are TGTGCCAGCAAGAACACCGGGGAGCTGTTTTTT.

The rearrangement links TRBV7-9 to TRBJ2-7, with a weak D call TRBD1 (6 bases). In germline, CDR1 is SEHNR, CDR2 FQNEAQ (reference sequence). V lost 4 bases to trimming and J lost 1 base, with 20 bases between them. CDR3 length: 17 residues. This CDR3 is CASSSKTGLSRSYEQYF. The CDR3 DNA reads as TGTGCCAGCAGCTCGAAAACAGGGTTAAGTCGATCCTACGAGCAGTACTTC.

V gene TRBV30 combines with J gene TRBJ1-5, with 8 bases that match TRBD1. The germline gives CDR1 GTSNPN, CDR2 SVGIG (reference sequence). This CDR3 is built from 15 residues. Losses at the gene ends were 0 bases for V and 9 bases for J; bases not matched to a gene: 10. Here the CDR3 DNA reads TGTGCCTGGAGTGTAGACGGAACAGGGGGGAGGCCCCAGCATTTT. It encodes CAWSVDGTGGRPQHF.

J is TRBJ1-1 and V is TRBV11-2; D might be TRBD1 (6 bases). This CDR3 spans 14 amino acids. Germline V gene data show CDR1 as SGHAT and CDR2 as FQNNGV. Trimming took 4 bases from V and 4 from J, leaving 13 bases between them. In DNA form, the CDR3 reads TGTGCCAGCAGCTCGCAGCAGGGGTTCACTGAAGCTTTCTTT. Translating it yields CASSSQQGFTEAFF.

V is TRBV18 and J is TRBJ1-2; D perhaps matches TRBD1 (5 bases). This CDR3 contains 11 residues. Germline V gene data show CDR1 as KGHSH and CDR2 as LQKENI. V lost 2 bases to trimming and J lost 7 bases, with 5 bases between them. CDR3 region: CASSPGGGYTF. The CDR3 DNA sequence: TGTGCCAGCTCACCAGGGGGTGGCTACACCTTC.

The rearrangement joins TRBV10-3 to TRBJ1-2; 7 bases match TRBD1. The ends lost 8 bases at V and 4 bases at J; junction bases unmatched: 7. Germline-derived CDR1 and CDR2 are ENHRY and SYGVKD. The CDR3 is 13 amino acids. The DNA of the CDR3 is TGTGCCATCGGCGGGACAGAGGGCTATGGCTACACCTTC. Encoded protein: CAIGGTEGYGYTF.

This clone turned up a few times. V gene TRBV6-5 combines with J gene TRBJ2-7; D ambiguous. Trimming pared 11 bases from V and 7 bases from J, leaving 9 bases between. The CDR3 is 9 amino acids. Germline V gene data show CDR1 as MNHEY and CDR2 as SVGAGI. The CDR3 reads CACWGEQYF. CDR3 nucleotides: TGTGCCTGTTGGGGTGAGCAGTACTTC.

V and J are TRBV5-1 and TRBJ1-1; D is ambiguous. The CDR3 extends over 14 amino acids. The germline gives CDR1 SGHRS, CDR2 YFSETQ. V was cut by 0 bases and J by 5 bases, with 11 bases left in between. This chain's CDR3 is CASSLAGRRTEAFF. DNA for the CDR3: TGCGCCAGCAGCTTGGCCGGGAGAAGGACTGAAGCTTTCTTT.

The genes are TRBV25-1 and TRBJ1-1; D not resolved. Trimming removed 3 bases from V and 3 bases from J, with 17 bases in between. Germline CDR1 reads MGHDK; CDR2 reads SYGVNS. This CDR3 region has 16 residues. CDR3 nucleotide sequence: TGTGCCAGCAGTGAGGTAGAAGGGATTGGGCACACTGAAGCTTTCTTT. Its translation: CASSEVEGIGHTEAFF.

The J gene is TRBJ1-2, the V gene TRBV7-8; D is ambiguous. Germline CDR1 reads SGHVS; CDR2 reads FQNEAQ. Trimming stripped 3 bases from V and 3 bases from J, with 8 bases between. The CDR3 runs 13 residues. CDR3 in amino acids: CASSLNVDYGYTF. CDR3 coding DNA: TGTGCCAGCAGCTTGAATGTTGACTATGGCTACACCTTC.

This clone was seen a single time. CDR3 amino acids: CASSQAIGGGGKGQFF. DNA for the CDR3: TGTGCCAGCAGCCAAGCTATAGGGGGAGGGGGTAAGGGGCAGTTCTTC. V and J are TRBV4-2 and TRBJ2-1, with a tentative D call TRBD2 (7 bases). Trimming took 1 base from V and 12 from J, leaving 22 bases between them. Per germline, CDR1 LGHNA and CDR2 YNFKEQ. The CDR3 totals 16 residues.

The CDR3 nucleotides read TGCGCCAGCAGCGGACAGGGGGCGCAAGGAAACACCATATATTTT. Protein sequence: CASSGQGAQGNTIYF. This chain uses TRBV4-1 with TRBJ1-3; 11 nucleotides match TRBD1. V was pared by 5 bases and J by 4 bases, with 4 bases of the junction left unmatched. CDR3 length equals 15 residues. Germline V lookup: CDR1 MGHRA, CDR2 YSYEKL.

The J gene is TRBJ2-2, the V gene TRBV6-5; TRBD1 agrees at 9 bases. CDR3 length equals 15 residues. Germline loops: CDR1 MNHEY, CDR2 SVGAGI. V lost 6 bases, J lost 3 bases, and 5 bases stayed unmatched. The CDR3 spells CASRPGQGDTGELFF. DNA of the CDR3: TGTGCCAGCAGGCCGGGACAGGGTGACACCGGGGAGCTGTTTTTT.

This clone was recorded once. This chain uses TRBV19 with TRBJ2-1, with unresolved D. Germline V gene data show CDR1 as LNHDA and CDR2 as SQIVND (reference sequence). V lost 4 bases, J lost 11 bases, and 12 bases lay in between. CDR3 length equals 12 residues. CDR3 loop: CASSTSKWKQFF. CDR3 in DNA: TGTGCCAGTAGTACCTCAAAATGGAAGCAGTTCTTC.

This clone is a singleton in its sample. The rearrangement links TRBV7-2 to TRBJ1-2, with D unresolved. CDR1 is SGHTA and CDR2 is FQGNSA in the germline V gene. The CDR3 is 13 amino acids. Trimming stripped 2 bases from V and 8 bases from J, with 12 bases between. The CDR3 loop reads CASSLFQLEGYTF. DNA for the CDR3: TGTGCCAGCAGCTTATTTCAGCTCGAAGGCTACACCTTC.

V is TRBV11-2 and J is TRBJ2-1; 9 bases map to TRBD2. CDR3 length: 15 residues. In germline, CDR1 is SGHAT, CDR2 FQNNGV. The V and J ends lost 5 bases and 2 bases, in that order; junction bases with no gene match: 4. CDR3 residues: CASSHVAGAYNEQFF. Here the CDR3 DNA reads TGTGCCAGCAGCCACGTAGCGGGGGCCTACAATGAGCAGTTCTTC.

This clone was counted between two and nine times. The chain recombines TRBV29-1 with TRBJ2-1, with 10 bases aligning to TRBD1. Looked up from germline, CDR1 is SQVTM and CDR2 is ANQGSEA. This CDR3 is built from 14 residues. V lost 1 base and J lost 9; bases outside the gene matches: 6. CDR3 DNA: TGCAGCGTTGAAGGACAGGGGGCCATCGGTGAGCAGTTCTTC. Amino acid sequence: CSVEGQGAIGEQFF.

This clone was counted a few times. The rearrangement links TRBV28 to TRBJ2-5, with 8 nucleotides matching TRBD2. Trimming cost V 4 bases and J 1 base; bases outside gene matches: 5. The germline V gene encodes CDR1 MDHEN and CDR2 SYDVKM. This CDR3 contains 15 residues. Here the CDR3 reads CASSSAGEGQETQYF. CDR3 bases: TGTGCCAGCAGTTCAGCGGGGGAGGGCCAAGAGACCCAGTACTTC.

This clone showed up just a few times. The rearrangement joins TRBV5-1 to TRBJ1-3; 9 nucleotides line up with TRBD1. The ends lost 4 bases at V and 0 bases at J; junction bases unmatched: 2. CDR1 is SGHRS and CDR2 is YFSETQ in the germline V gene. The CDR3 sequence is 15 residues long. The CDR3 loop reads CASSRDRASGNTIYF. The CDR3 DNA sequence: TGCGCCAGCAGCAGGGACAGGGCCTCTGGAAACACCATATATTTT.

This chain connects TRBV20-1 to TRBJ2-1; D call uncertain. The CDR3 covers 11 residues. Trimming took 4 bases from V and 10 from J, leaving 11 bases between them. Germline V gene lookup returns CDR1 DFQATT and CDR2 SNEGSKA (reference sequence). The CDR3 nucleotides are TGCAGTGCTAAGAGGACCGAGGAGCAGTTCTTC. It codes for CSAKRTEEQFF.

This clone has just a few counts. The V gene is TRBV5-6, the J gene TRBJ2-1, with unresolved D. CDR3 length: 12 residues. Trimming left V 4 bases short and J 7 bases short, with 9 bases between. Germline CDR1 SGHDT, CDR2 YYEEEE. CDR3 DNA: TGTGCCAGCAGCCTTTCGCGGAATGAGCAGTTCTTC. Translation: CASSLSRNEQFF.

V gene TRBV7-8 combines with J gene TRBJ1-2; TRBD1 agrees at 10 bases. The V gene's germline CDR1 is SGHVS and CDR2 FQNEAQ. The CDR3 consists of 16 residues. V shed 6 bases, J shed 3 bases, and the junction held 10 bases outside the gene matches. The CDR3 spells CASSSPPGQGDYGYTF. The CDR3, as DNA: TGTGCCAGCAGTTCACCCCCTGGACAGGGGGACTATGGCTACACCTTC. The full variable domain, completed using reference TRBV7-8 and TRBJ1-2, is GAGVSQSPRYKVAKRGQDVALRCDPISGHVSLFWYQQALGQGPEFLTYFQNEAQLDKSGLPSDRFFAERPEGSVSTLKIQRTQQEDSAVYLCASSSPPGQGDYGYTFGSGTRLTVV.

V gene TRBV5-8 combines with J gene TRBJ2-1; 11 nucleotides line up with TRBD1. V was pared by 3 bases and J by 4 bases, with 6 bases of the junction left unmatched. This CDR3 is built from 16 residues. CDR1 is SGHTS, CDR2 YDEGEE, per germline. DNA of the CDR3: TGTGCCAGCAGCTCGGGGACAGGGGGACTTTACAATGAGCAGTTCTTC. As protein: CASSSGTGGLYNEQFF.

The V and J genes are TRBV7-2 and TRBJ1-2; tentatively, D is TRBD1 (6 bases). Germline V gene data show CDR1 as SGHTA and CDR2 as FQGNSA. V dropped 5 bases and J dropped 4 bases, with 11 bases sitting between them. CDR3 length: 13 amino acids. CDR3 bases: TGTGCCAGCAGCCAGGGGCCGTTCTATGGCTACACCTTC. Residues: CASSQGPFYGYTF.